Listed below are T cell receptor beta chains from one sample, sequenced in a study of low-dose radiotherapy and immunotherapy resistance in tumors. Each CDR3 protein gets one entry after TCRdb re-called the reads with MiXCR. The data show under 35,000 distinct CDR3 sequences, around 54% seen once. This specimen consisted of PBMCs, obtained after low-dose radiotherapy plus immunotherapy. These TCRs come from a male donor with gallbladder cancer. CDR3s leave out the opening cysteine and the closing phenylalanine or tryptophan. The order of the fields is V gene, J gene, CDR3 protein.

V: TRBV7-9
J: TRBJ1-1
CDR3: ASSLVTGWTEAF

V: TRBV29-1
J: TRBJ2-7
CDR3: SVEGGAYEQY

V: TRBV20-1
J: TRBJ2-7
CDR3: SGGGTGAREQY

V: TRBV2
J: TRBJ2-1
CDR3: ASSDQMGNNEQF

V: TRBV7-3
J: TRBJ2-2
CDR3: ASNRGPGELF

V: TRBV15
J: TRBJ2-3
CDR3: ATSRSRAGGTDTQY

V: TRBV2
J: TRBJ2-7
CDR3: ASSTPSGASGRGSYEQY

V: TRBV7-3
J: TRBJ1-1
CDR3: APEAWLGQGGSEAF

V: TRBV6-2/TRBV6-3
J: TRBJ1-1
CDR3: ASSYEQGAGMNTEAF

V: TRBV7-9
J: TRBJ2-7
CDR3: ASSPPERADYEQY

V: TRBV9
J: TRBJ1-1
CDR3: ASSVTENTEAF

V: TRBV20-1
J: TRBJ2-2
CDR3: SAGQGFANTGELF

V: TRBV5-3
J: TRBJ1-2
CDR3: ASSWKNRDYGYT

V: TRBV6-1
J: TRBJ2-7
CDR3: ASSEADWDGNEQY

V: TRBV10-1
J: TRBJ2-2
CDR3: ASRGQGAGELF

V: TRBV5-1
J: TRBJ2-1
CDR3: ASSLWASGSYEQF

V: TRBV4-1
J: TRBJ2-3
CDR3: ASSLTYTGLLGDTQY

V: TRBV13
J: TRBJ2-5
CDR3: ASSLEGAGQNLQETQY

V: TRBV12-3/TRBV12-4
J: TRBJ1-1
CDR3: ASSRQKNTEAF

V: TRBV19
J: TRBJ2-2
CDR3: ASSILRNTGELF

V: TRBV27
J: TRBJ2-1
CDR3: ASSNTGYEQF

V: TRBV12-3/TRBV12-4
J: TRBJ2-7
CDR3: ASSLLLDPEQY